Described below is a single T cell receptor (beta chain) sequence and its context. Its antigen is not identified. CDR1 and CDR2 (germline): LGHNA, YSLEER. The CDR3 sequence is 20 residues long. V dropped 0 bases and J dropped 1; count of bases not matched to a gene: 14. Profiled with immunoSEQ multiplex PCR; TCRdb holds only in-frame clones, not every one. The table has 55,000 to 85,000 clones, roughly 92% seen once. The data derive from a study of lymphopenia after photon versus proton radiotherapy. Study-wide findings and caveats: Proton therapy kept repertoires fairly stable, unlike photons, which gained effector/memory cells. Survival link was tested only in deceased patients; proton benefit remains a possibility. After lymphocyte nadir, photon-treated repertoires showed oligoclonal expansion, especially CD8+ Temra.

This clonotype originated in a woman aged 40 to 49 with cholangiocarcinoma. V and J are TRBV4-3 and TRBJ2-3; 9 bases align to TRBD2. The sequencing used peripheral blood, collected from a patient treated with photon-based radiotherapy. The CDR3 DNA follows: TGCGCCAGCAGCCAAGAATCTAGCGGGATGATGGGGTCACGCACAGATACGCAGTATTTT. It encodes CASSQESSGMMGSRTDTQYF.